The rows below give T cell receptor beta chains drawn from one sample of a study of T cells expressing NK-cell markers. Each CDR3 protein gets one entry in TCRdb, which reprocessed the 5' RACE reads and gives no DNA. The sample spans about 540,000 distinct CDR3 sequences; the ten largest clones claim approximately 3.6%. Sequenced material: blood T cells: a sorted CD56 or NKG2C T cell subset, CD4+ or CD8+ T cells, or bulk PBMC T cells (not recorded which). These receptors all come from a man aged 18 to 29 in good health. Both conserved end residues are part of each CDR3.

j_gene,v_gene,CDR3aa
TRBJ2-7,TRBV7-2,CASSPRGQIYEQYF
TRBJ2-1,TRBV6-2/TRBV6-3,CASEASGRNEQFF
TRBJ2-5,TRBV20-1,CSARGGPTQYF
TRBJ1-1,TRBV18,CASSLKDGWNTEAFF
TRBJ2-2,TRBV29-1,CSVEPRGNGELFF
TRBJ2-1,TRBV3-1,CASSPRREGPLGEQFF
TRBJ2-5,TRBV27,CASSSTPWGTQYF
TRBJ2-1,TRBV25-1,CASSDPDSWFF
TRBJ2-4,TRBV12-3/TRBV12-4,CASSTGPGNIQYF
TRBJ2-5,TRBV7-2,CASSPPGNQETQYF
TRBJ2-1,TRBV20-1,CSARGLLAGRTDEQFF
TRBJ2-1,TRBV29-1,CSVEGGLAGVGAYNEQFF
TRBJ2-7,TRBV7-6,CASSLAQDRRLSSYEQYF
TRBJ1-3,TRBV5-1,CASSVTGGIFSGNTIYF
TRBJ1-2,TRBV14,CASSHLGEPGPYGYTF
TRBJ2-2,TRBV12-3/TRBV12-4,CASSFYQRALFF
TRBJ1-1,TRBV5-1,CASSLDRTAVSLTEAFF
TRBJ2-2,TRBV7-2,CASSLDPGGTNGELFF
TRBJ2-1,TRBV10-3,CAISEASGKKNENEQFF
TRBJ2-3,TRBV6-2/TRBV6-3,CASSYLRNRGTDTQYF
TRBJ1-5,TRBV5-1,CASSLAYQYSNQPQHF
TRBJ2-1,TRBV7-3,CASRGGLAGADGGYNEQFF
TRBJ2-2,TRBV20-1,CSARDRAGRDTGELFF
TRBJ2-5,TRBV15,CATSRDRLAGIQETQYF
TRBJ2-1,TRBV12-5,CASGLDPSGRYNEQFF
TRBJ2-7,TRBV12-3/TRBV12-4,CASSPSGTETYEQYF
TRBJ2-3,TRBV10-3,CAINPTSSTDTQYF
TRBJ2-1,TRBV18,CASSPPEGSYNEQFF
TRBJ2-1,TRBV7-2,CASSLDGSEQFF
TRBJ1-5,TRBV12-3/TRBV12-4,CASSLVTGVGIIVGQPQHF
TRBJ2-1,TRBV12-3/TRBV12-4,CASSFDRSPFYNEQFF
TRBJ2-5,TRBV12-3/TRBV12-4,CASSRGQGLQETQYF
TRBJ2-1,TRBV19,CASSMTSGSIYEQFF
TRBJ2-2,TRBV28,CASSPSGRPNTGELFF
TRBJ2-7,TRBV20-1,CSARVGGYSGYEQYF
TRBJ2-5,TRBV3-1,CASSYWDGKETQYF
TRBJ1-5,TRBV2,CASRAGQRSNQPQHF
TRBJ2-1,TRBV12-3/TRBV12-4,CASSLGTGGPMREQFF
TRBJ2-3,TRBV28,CASSTFSGRVTDTQYF
TRBJ1-6,TRBV7-6,CASSSHTGSNSPLHF
TRBJ2-5,TRBV2,CASTPGFQGETQYF
TRBJ2-5,TRBV6-1,CASSPLTGSTETQYF
TRBJ2-5,TRBV29-1,CSGSPGLAGDKEETQYF
TRBJ2-2,TRBV10-3,CAISGRREIGELFF
TRBJ1-2,TRBV6-1,CASRDLGGAGYTF
TRBJ2-5,TRBV12-3/TRBV12-4,CASSPTLRETQYF
TRBJ2-2,TRBV24-1,CATSDIKQGASGELFF
TRBJ1-6,TRBV6-2/TRBV6-3,CASSRNSPLHF
TRBJ2-7,TRBV4-3,CASSQDVGSKAYEQYF